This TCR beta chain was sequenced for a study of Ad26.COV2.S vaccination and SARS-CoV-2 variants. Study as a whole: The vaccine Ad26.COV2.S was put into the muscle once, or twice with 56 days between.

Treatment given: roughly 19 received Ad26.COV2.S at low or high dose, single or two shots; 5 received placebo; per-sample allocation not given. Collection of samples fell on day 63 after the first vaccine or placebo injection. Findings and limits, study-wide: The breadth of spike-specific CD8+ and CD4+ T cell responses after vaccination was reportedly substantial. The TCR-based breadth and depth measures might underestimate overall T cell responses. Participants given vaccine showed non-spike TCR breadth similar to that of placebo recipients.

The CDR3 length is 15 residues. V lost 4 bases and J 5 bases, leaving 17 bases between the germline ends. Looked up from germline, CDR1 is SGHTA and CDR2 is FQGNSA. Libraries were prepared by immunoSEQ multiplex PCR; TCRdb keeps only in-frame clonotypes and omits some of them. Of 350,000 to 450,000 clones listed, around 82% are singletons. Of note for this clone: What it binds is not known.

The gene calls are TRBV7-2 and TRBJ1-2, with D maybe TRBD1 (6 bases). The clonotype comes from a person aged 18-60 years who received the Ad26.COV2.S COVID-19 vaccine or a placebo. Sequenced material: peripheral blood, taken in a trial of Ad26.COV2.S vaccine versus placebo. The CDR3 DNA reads TGTGCCAGCAGCTGGGTACTACAGGGAGCATATGGCTACACCTTC. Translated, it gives CASSWVLQGAYGYTF.